A single T cell receptor (beta chain) is shown here with its context. Its antigen is undetermined. These data are taken from a study of T-cell reconstitution after alpha-beta-depleted transplantation in children. Study results and limitations: Reported findings indicate that, about two months after transplant, alpha-beta T cells came from several hundred expanded clones, which were derived from non-depleted graft cells.

The CDR3 spans 17 residues. Germline V gives CDR1 MNHEY, CDR2 SVGEGT. Trimming pared 2 bases from V and 0 bases from J, leaving 13 bases between. The TCRbeta library incorporated unique molecular identifiers. TCRdb used MiXCR to reprocess the PCR reads, holding one entry per CDR3 protein. This table holds over 45,000 distinct CDR3 sequences, approximately 43% found once. The receptor's source is a male patient between 10 and 17 years old who had a stem cell transplant for acute lymphoblastic leukemia, so the T cells may come from the graft donor. This chain joins TRBV6-2 or TRBV6-3 and TRBJ2-2; D assignment may be TRBD1 or TRBD2 (5 bases each). The input for sequencing was PBMCs, mostly from graft donor cells, taken 360 days after TCRalphabeta/CD19-depleted stem cell transplant. CDR3 sequence (DNA): TGTGCCAGCAGTTACAGCCCCGGGACCTCGAACACCGGGGAGCTGTTTTTT. Translation: CASSYSPGTSNTGELFF.